The 18 T cell receptor beta chains below come from one sample, sequenced in a study of long-term antiretroviral therapy in people with HIV. The assay, immunoSEQ v3.0, was run at survey level. TCRdb's copy holds only in-frame clones and misses some; the assay was immunoSEQ multiplex PCR. The repertoire holds about 29,000 clones, about four fifths seen once, with roughly 9.5% in the top ten. This specimen consisted of unsorted PBMCs, obtained 3 years after starting antiretroviral therapy. The origin of the receptors is a man aged 40-49 years with HIV.

This chain connects TRBV27 to TRBJ1-6; D not resolved. This CDR3 is 15 amino acids long. The germline V and J ends were trimmed by 5 bases and 9 bases, with 17 bases remaining between them. Germline V gene sequence: CDR1 MNHEY, CDR2 SMNVEV (reference sequence). The CDR3 loop reads CASSPLNYGGSPLHF. In DNA form, the CDR3 reads TGTGCCAGCAGTCCACTTAACTACGGCGGTTCACCCCTCCACTTT.

The chain links TRBV5-1 to TRBJ1-1; no clear D gene. CDR3 length equals 12 residues. The V gene lost 1 base and the J gene lost 3 bases, with 4 bases spanning the gap. CDR1 SGHRS and CDR2 YFSETQ come from the germline V gene. This chain's CDR3 is CASSLIDTEAFF. The CDR3 region has the DNA TGCGCCAGCAGCTTGATTGACACTGAAGCTTTCTTT.

This clone is a singleton in its sample. The rearrangement joins TRBV7-2 to TRBJ2-5; 7 nucleotides align to TRBD2. The CDR3 sequence is 14 residues long. The J segment lost 1 base and the V segment lost 5 bases, leaving 4 bases of the junction unmatched. The germline V gene has CDR1 SGHTA and CDR2 FQGNSA. CDR3 loop: CASSPSGVQETQYF. In DNA, the CDR3 is TGTGCCAGCAGCCCCAGCGGGGTCCAAGAGACCCAGTACTTC.

CDR3 sequence (DNA): TGTGCCAGCAGTTACGCAGGGGGTGAAGCTTTCTTT. Its protein is CASSYAGGEAFF. V and J are TRBV6-6 and TRBJ1-1; TRBD1 matches 7 bases. Germline V gene data show CDR1 as MNHNY and CDR2 as SVGAGI (reference sequence). Trimming at V came to 2 bases and at J to 7 bases, leaving 1 base not matched to a gene. CDR3 length: 12 residues.

The chain employs TRBV6-1 and TRBJ2-5; 11 bases are a match to TRBD2. Germline values: CDR1 MNHNS, CDR2 SASEGT. The length of the CDR3 is 16 residues. Trimming removed 4 bases from V and 4 bases from J; junction bases left unmatched: 8. The CDR3 is CASSAYSGGVSETQYF. The CDR3 DNA reads TGTGCCAGCAGTGCTTATAGCGGGGGGGTGTCAGAGACCCAGTACTTC.

The CDR3 region is CAWRTRRAGAGIETQYF. In DNA, the CDR3 is TGTGCCTGGAGAACCCGACGGGCGGGGGCGGGGATAGAGACCCAGTACTTC. The chain combines TRBV30 with TRBJ2-5; the D gene is possibly TRBD2 (7 bases). The CDR3 runs 17 residues. Trimming took off 3 bases at V and 4 bases at J, with 24 bases between the two ends. The germline V gene encodes CDR1 GTSNPN and CDR2 SVGIG (reference sequence).

V usage is TRBV7-3 and J usage is TRBJ2-1; D unresolved. The CDR3 contains 11 residues. Germline CDR1 SGHTA, CDR2 FQGTGA. V lost 2 bases and J lost 8, with 4 bases in between. CDR3 coding DNA: TGTGCCAGCAGCTTAGACCATGAGCAGTTCTTC. Its protein is CASSLDHEQFF.

This clone was detected a few times. V usage is TRBV27 and J usage is TRBJ2-5, with TRBD1 identical over 11 bases. CDR1 is MNHEY and CDR2 is SMNVEV in the germline V gene (reference sequence). V gave up 3 bases and J gave up 5 bases; unmatched junction bases: 2. The CDR3 runs 14 residues. The CDR3 region is CASSFGTGGETQYF. DNA of the CDR3: TGTGCCAGCAGTTTCGGGACAGGGGGGGAGACCCAGTACTTC.

This chain uses TRBV5-6 with TRBJ1-2; D perhaps matches TRBD1 (5 bases). Germline CDR1 is SGHDT and CDR2 is YYEEEE. The CDR3 length is 14 residues. Trimming cost V 4 bases and J 4 bases, with 14 bases left between them. This CDR3 is CASSPLEGFYGYTF. The CDR3 DNA reads as TGTGCCAGCAGCCCCTTGGAGGGGTTCTATGGCTACACCTTC. Looking up the rest from reference TRBV5-6 and TRBJ1-2 gives the full variable domain: DAGVTQSPTHLIKTRGQQVTLRCSPKSGHDTVSWYQQALGQGPQFIFQYYEEEERQRGNFPDRFSGHQFPNYSSELNVNALLLGDSALYLCASSPLEGFYGYTFGSGTRLTVV.

This clone was counted a single time. DNA of the CDR3: TGCGCCAGCAGCTTGGTTGGACAGGGGGTAGATACGCAGTATTTT. This translates into CASSLVGQGVDTQYF. This chain connects TRBV5-1 to TRBJ2-3; 10 nucleotides align to TRBD1. Germline V gene lookup returns CDR1 SGHRS and CDR2 YFSETQ. V shed 0 bases, J shed 5 bases, and the junction held 3 bases outside the gene matches. The CDR3 totals 15 residues. The full variable domain, its missing parts supplied by reference TRBV5-1 and TRBJ2-3, is KAGVTQTPRYLIKTRGQQVTLSCSPISGHRSVSWYQQTPGQGLQFLFEYFSETQRNKGNFPGRFSGRQFSNSRSEMNVSTLELGDSALYLCASSLVGQGVDTQYFGPGTRLTVL.

This clone has more than one count but fewer than ten. The CDR3 loop reads CASGGQGVYEQYF. CDR3 DNA sequence: TGTGCCAGCGGGGGACAGGGGGTCTACGAGCAGTACTTC. The rearrangement joins TRBV2 to TRBJ2-7; TRBD1 matches 11 bases. The CDR3 is 13 amino acids. V lost 8 bases, J lost 3 bases, and 3 bases stayed unmatched. Germline V gives CDR1 SNHLY, CDR2 FYNNEI. The full variable domain, with the rest looked up from reference TRBV2 and TRBJ2-7, is EPEVTQTPSHQVTQMGQEVILRCVPISNHLYFYWYRQILGQKVEFLVSFYNNEISEKSEIFDDQFSVERPDGSNFTLKIRSTKLEDSAMYFCASGGQGVYEQYFGPGTRLTVT.

This sequence joins TRBV6-1 and TRBJ2-5; D unclear. Germline CDR1 and CDR2: MNHNS and SASEGT. V lost 2 bases, J lost 4 bases, and 11 bases lay in between. The CDR3 is 14 amino acids. Here the CDR3 reads CASSETSVRETQYF. The CDR3 nucleotides read TGTGCCAGCAGTGAAACCTCGGTAAGAGAGACCCAGTACTTC.

The J gene is TRBJ1-5, the V gene TRBV6-5; D not certain. Trimming pared 5 bases from V and 7 bases from J, leaving 12 bases between. This CDR3 is 13 amino acids long. From germline, CDR1 is MNHEY and CDR2 SVGAGI. The CDR3 bases are TGTGCCAGCAGTGGAGGTTGGGAGCAGCCCCAGCATTTT. Translating gives CASSGGWEQPQHF.

This clone was counted a few times. The chain couples TRBV9 to TRBJ1-2; D uncertain. V lost 3 bases to trimming and J lost 4 bases, with 16 bases between them. This CDR3 contains 15 residues. CDR1 is SGDLS, CDR2 YYNGEE, per germline. CDR3 in amino acids: CASSGLDLSGYGYTF. As DNA, the CDR3 is TGTGCCAGCAGCGGACTGGACCTATCGGGCTATGGCTACACCTTC.

This clone was seen a handful of times. The chain employs TRBV5-1 and TRBJ1-4; 9 positions agree with TRBD1. The germline gives CDR1 SGHRS, CDR2 YFSETQ. V shed 5 bases and J 8 bases; nucleotides not matched to a gene: 7. This CDR3 is built from 14 residues. In nucleotides, the CDR3 is TGCGCCAGCAGTCCGGGACAGGGCAAGGAAAAACTGTTTTTT. It specifies CASSPGQGKEKLFF.

The genes are TRBV5-8 and TRBJ2-3, with D uncertain. This CDR3 is built from 12 residues. Germline CDR1 SGHTS, CDR2 YDEGEE. V was cut by 4 bases and J by 6 bases, with 9 bases left in between. Written as DNA, the CDR3 is TGTGCCAGCAGCCCGAAGCCTGATACGCAGTATTTT. It specifies CASSPKPDTQYF.

The genes are TRBV5-4 and TRBJ2-3, with 7 bases lining up with TRBD1. The germline V gene has CDR1 SGHNT and CDR2 YYREEE (reference sequence). CDR3 length: 14 amino acids. Trimming cost V 2 bases and J 4 bases; bases outside gene matches: 4. The CDR3 sequence is CASSFQTGSDTQYF. DNA for the CDR3: TGTGCCAGCAGCTTCCAGACAGGGTCAGATACGCAGTATTTT. The full variable domain, in which reference TRBV5-4 and TRBJ2-3 provide the parts outside the CDR3, is ETGVTQSPTHLIKTRGQQVTLRCSSQSGHNTVSWYQQALGQGPQFIFQYYREEENGRGNFPPRFSGLQFPNYSSELNVNALELDDSALYLCASSFQTGSDTQYFGPGTRLTVL.

The chain joins TRBV6-6 to TRBJ2-5; 8 bases agree with TRBD1. Germline CDR1 reads MNHNY; CDR2 reads SVGAGI (reference sequence). The CDR3 consists of 14 residues. The ends lost 5 bases at V and 4 bases at J; junction bases unmatched: 6. CDR3 bases: TGTGCCAGCAGTCTACAGGGGGGCCGAGAGACCCAGTACTTC. It translates to CASSLQGGRETQYF.